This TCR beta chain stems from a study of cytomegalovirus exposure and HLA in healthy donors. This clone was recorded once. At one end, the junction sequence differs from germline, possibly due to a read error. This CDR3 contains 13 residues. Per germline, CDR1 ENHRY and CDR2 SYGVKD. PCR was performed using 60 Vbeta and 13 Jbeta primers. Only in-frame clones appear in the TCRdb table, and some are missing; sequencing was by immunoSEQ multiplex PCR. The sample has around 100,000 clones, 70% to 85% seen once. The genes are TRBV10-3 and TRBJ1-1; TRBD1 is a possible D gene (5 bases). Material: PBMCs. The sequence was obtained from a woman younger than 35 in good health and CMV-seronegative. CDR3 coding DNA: TGTGCCACCAGTCGACAGAAGAACACTGAAGCTTTCTTT. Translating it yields CATSRQKNTEAFF.